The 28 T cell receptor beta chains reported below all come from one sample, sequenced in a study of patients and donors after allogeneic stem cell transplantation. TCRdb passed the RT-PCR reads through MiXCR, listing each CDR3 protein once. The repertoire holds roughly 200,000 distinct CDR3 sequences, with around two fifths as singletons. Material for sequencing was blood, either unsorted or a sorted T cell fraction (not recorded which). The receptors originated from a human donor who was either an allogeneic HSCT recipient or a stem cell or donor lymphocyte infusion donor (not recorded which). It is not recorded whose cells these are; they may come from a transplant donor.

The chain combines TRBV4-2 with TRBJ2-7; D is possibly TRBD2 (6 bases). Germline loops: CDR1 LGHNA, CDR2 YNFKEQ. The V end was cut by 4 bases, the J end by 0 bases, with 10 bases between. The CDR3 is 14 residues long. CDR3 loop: CASSRPGGSYEQYF. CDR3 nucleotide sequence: TGTGCCAGCAGCCGCCCCGGGGGCTCCTACGAGCAGTACTTC.

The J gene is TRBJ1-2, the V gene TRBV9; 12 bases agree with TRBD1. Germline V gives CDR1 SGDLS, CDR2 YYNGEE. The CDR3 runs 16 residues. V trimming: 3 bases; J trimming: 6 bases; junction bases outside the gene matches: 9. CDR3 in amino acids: CASSAPGTGGANGYTF. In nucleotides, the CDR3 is TGTGCCAGCAGCGCCCCCGGGACAGGGGGCGCGAATGGCTACACCTTC. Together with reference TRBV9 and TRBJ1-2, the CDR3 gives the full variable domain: DSGVTQTPKHLITATGQRVTLRCSPRSGDLSVYWYQQSLDQGLQFLIQYYNGEERAKGNILERFSAQQFPDLHSELNLSSLELGDSALYFCASSAPGTGGANGYTFGSGTRLTVV.

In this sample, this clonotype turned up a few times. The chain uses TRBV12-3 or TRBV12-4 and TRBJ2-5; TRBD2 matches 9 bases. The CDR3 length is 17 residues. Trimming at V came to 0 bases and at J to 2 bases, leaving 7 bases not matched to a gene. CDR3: CASSLALAGLPQETQYF. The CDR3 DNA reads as TGTGCCAGCAGTTTAGCACTAGCGGGCTTACCTCAAGAGACCCAGTACTTC.

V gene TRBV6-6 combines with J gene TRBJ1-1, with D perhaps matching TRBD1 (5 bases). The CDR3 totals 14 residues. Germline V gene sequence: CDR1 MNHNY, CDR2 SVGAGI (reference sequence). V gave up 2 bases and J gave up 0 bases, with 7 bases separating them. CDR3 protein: CASSYGTMNTEAFF. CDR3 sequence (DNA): TGTGCCAGCAGTTACGGGACCATGAACACTGAAGCTTTCTTT.

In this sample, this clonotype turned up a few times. The CDR3 protein is CASSELGGSFTEAFF. CDR3 coding DNA: TGTGCCAGCAGTGAATTGGGGGGGAGCTTCACTGAAGCTTTCTTT. The rearrangement joins TRBV25-1 to TRBJ1-1, with a possible D match to TRBD1 (5 bases). Germline V CDR1 and CDR2: MGHDK, SYGVNS. V was clipped by 1 base and J by 4 bases, with 13 bases between them. The CDR3 consists of 15 residues.

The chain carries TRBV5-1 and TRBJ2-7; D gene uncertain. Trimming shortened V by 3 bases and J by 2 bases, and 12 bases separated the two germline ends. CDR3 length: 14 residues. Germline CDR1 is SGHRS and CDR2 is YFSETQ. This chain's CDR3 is CASSSAQVPYEQYF. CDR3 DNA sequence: TGCGCCAGCAGCTCAGCCCAGGTCCCCTACGAGCAGTACTTC.

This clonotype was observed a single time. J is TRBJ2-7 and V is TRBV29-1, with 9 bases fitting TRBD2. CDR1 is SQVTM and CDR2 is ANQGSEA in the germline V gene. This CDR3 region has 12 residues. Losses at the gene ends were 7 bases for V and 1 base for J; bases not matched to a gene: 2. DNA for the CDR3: TGCAGCGCAGGACTAGCGTCCTACGAGCAGTACTTC. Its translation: CSAGLASYEQYF.

CDR3 in DNA: TGTGCCACCAGCAGGGAAGAAGTGGACGGGGAGCTGTTTTTT. It encodes CATSREEVDGELFF. The rearrangement uses TRBV15 and TRBJ2-2; D is unclear. This CDR3 is 14 amino acids long. Germline assignment: CDR1 LNHNV and CDR2 YYDKDF (reference sequence). The ends were cut back, 3 bases at V and 7 bases at J, with 12 bases in the middle.

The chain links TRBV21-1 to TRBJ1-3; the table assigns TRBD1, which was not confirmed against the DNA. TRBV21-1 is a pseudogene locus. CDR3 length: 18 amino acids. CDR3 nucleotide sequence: TGTGCCAGCAGCGGAGAGCTCCAGGGGGTCCTCCCAGGAAACACCATATATTTT. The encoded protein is CASSGELQGVLPGNTIYF.

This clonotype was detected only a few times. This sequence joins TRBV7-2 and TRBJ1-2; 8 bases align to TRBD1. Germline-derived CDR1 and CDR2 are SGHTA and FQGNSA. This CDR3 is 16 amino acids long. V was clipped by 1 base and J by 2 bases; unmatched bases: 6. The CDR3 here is CASSLGQGAQNYGYTF. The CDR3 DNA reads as TGTGCCAGCAGCTTAGGCCAGGGGGCGCAGAACTATGGCTACACCTTC. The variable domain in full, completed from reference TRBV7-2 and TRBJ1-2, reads GAGVSQSPSNKVTEKGKDVELRCDPISGHTALYWYRQSLGQGLEFLIYFQGNSAPDKSGLPSDRFSAERTGGSVSTLTIQRTQQEDSAVYLCASSLGQGAQNYGYTFGSGTRLTVV.

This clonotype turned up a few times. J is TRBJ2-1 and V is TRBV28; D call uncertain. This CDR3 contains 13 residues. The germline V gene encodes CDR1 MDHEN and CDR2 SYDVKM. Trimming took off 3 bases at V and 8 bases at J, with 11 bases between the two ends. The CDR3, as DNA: TGTGCCAGCAGTTTTTTGGTGAACGATGAGCAGTTCTTC. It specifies CASSFLVNDEQFF.

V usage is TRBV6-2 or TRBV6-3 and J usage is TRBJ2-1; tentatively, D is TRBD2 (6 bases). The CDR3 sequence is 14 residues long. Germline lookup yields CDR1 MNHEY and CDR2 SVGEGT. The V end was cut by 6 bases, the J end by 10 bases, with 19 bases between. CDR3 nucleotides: TGTGCCAGCAGACACACTAGTCTCCGGGGGGAGCAGTTCTTC. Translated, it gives CASRHTSLRGEQFF.

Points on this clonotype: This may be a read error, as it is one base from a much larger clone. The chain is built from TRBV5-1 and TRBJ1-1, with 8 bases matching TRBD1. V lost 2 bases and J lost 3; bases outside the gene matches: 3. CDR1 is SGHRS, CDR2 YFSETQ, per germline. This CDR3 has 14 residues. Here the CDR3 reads CASSLQGEDTEAFF. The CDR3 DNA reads TGCGCCAGCAGCTTACAGGGGGAGGACACTGAAGCTTTCTTT.

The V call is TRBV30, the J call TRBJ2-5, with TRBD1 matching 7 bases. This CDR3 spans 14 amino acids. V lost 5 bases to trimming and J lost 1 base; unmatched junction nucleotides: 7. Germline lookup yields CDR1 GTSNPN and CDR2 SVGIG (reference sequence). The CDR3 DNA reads TGTGCCTGGGGGTTTCGGACAGGCCAAGAGACCCAGTACTTC. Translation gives CAWGFRTGQETQYF.

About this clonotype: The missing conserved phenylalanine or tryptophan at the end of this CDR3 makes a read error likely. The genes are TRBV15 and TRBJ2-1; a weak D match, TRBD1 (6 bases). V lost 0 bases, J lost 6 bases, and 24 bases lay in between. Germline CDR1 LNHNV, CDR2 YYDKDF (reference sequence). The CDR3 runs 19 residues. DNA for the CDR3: TGTGCCACCAGCAGAGATAGGGGACAAGGACTCCGACTATTCAATGAGCAGTTCCTC. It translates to CATSRDRGQGLRLFNEQFL.

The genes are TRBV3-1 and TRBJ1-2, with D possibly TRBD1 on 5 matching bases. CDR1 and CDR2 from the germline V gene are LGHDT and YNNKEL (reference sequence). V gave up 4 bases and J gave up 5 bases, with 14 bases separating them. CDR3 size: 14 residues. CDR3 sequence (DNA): TGTGCCAGCAGCCTCGAAGGGGCAGAGTATGGCTACACCTTC. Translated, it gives CASSLEGAEYGYTF.

CDR3: CAISSTGMNTEAFF. CDR3 DNA sequence: TGTGCCATCAGTTCCACAGGAATGAACACTGAAGCTTTCTTT. The chain joins TRBV10-3 to TRBJ1-1, with D possibly being TRBD1 (5 bases). Per germline, CDR1 ENHRY and CDR2 SYGVKD. V lost 5 bases and J 0 bases, leaving 10 bases between the germline ends. This CDR3 region has 14 residues.

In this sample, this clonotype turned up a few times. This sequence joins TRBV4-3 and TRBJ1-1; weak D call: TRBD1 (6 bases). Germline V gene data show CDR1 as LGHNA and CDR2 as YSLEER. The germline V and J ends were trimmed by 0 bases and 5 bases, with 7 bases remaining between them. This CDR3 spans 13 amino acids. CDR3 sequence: CASSQDGTTEAFF. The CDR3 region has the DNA TGCGCCAGCAGCCAAGACGGGACAACTGAAGCTTTCTTT.

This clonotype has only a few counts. In nucleotides, the CDR3 is TGTGCCAGCAGTTACTCGCAGGGAGGAGGAGAAAAACTGTTTTTT. Residues: CASSYSQGGGEKLFF. The chain is built from TRBV6-5 and TRBJ1-4, with a possible D match to TRBD1 (5 bases). The CDR3 totals 15 residues. Germline CDR1 MNHEY, CDR2 SVGAGI. Trimming took 0 bases from V and 8 from J, leaving 13 bases between them.

The CDR3 nucleotides are TGCAGTGCTAGAGGCCACCTGAACACTGAAGCTTTCTTT. Residues: CSARGHLNTEAFF. The chain is built from TRBV20-1 and TRBJ1-1; unclear D gene. Between the trimmed V and J ends, which lost 1 base and 0 bases, there was a span of 6 bases. Germline values: CDR1 DFQATT, CDR2 SNEGSKA (reference sequence). The CDR3 loop spans 13 amino acids.

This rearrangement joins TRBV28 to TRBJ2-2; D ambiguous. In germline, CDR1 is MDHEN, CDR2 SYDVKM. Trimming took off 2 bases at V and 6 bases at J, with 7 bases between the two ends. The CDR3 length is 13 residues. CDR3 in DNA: TGTGCCAGCAGTTTAGTAGGTGCCGGGGAGCTGTTTTTT. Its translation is CASSLVGAGELFF.

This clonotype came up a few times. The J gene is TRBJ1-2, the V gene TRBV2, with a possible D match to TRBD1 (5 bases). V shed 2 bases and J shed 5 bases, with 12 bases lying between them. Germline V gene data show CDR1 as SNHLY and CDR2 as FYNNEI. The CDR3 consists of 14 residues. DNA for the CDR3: TGTGCCAGCAGTGAAAAGGGGACCGCATATGGCTACACCTTC. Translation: CASSEKGTAYGYTF.

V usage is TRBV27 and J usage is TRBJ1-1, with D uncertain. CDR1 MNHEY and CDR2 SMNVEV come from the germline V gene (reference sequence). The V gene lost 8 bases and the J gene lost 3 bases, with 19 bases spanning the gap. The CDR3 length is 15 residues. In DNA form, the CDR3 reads TGTGCCAGCCGCCGGGCCGCCTCAATAGACACTGAAGCTTTCTTT. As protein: CASRRAASIDTEAFF.

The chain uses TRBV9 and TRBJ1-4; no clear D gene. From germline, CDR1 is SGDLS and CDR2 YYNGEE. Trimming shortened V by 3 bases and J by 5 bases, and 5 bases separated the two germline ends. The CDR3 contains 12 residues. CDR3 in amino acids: CASSAENEKLFF. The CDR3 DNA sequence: TGTGCCAGCAGCGCCGAAAATGAAAAACTGTTTTTT. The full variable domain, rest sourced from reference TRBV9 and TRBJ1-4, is DSGVTQTPKHLITATGQRVTLRCSPRSGDLSVYWYQQSLDQGLQFLIQYYNGEERAKGNILERFSAQQFPDLHSELNLSSLELGDSALYFCASSAENEKLFFGSGTQLSVL.

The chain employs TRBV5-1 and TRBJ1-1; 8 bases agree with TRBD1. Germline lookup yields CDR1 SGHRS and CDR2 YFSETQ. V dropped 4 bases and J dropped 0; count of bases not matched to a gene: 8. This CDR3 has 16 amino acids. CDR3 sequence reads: CASSLTPDRVNTEAFF. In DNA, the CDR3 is TGCGCCAGCAGCCTTACGCCGGACAGGGTGAACACTGAAGCTTTCTTT.

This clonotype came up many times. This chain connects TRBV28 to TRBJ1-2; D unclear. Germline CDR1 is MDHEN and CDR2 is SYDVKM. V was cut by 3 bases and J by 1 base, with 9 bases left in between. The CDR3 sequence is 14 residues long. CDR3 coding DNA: TGTGCCAGCAGTTTTACGTGGGATAACTATGGCTACACCTTC. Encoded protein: CASSFTWDNYGYTF.

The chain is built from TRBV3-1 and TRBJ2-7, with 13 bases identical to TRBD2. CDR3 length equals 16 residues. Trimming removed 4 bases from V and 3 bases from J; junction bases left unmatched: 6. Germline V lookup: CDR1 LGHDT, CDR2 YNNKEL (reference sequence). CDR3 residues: CASSPRLAGGNYEQYF. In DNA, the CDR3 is TGTGCCAGCAGCCCGAGACTAGCGGGAGGTAACTACGAGCAGTACTTC.

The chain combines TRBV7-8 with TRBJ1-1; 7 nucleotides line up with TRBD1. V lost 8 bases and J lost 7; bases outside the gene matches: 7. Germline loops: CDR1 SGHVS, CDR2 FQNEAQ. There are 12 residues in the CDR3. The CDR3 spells CASHDQGDEAFF. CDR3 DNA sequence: TGTGCCAGCCACGACCAGGGGGATGAAGCTTTCTTT.